This TCR beta chain derives from a study of blood T cell repertoires in COVID-19 (TCRdb year 2020). Study-wide context: Collaborator samples came from the United States, Italy and Spain and covered acute and convalescent phases of COVID-19. Subjects who had been exposed to COVID-19, were actively infected with it, or had recovered from it provided the deeply sampled blood TCRbeta repertoires that made up the dataset. The sample metadata nearly always contained a de-identified subject ID, COVID-19 status, age in years and sex. The material from the prospective study consisted of cDNA or gDNA derived from T cells, B-cell-depleted T cells, or PBMCs. The repertoires were released in a freely available public database meant as a resource for research on the immune response to SARS-CoV-2. Samples came from the ongoing ImmuneRACE study (first 160 participants) plus 1,254 subjects from 6 global collaborators. Where available, HLA class I and class II types were obtained from metadata supplied by the sample provider rather than from assay-based typing. The study at large found these results: Clinical and demographic metadata were provided uncurated, with the amount varying by source and participant.

Germline trimming amounts to 2 bases on V and 5 bases on J, with 2 as the count of junction bases outside the gene matches. The CDR3 holds 13 amino acids from the cysteine to the phenylalanine. The DNA shown is the 39-base CDR3, in frame from base 1. From a lookup of the germline V gene, CDR1 and CDR2 are SGHVS and FNYEAQ. Collaborating institutions collected whole blood in K2EDTA tubes following their own protocols. For TCRbeta analysis, collaborators shipped samples as frozen whole blood, isolated PBMCs, or DNA extracted from either of those sample types. This clone appeared once. This receptor's antigen is unknown. No base-level quality is on record; no much larger clone is a single base apart. The immunoSEQ Assay, a bias-controlled multiplex PCR, was used to amplify TCRbeta CDR3 regions from genomic DNA. The paper's processing steps were these. The number of nucleated cells in each sample was estimated by amplification of reference gene primers within the assay. Sequence reads were collapsed and filtered to measure the absolute abundance of every unique TCRbeta CDR3 rearrangement. For each sample, productive Simpson clonality was calculated as the square root of Simpson's diversity index across productive rearrangements. In TCRdb, the immuneACCESS table is reduced to in-frame sequences with V and J assigned. These tables do not hold every clone; where another copy was compared, an unresolved V gene accounts for under half, and the others remain unexplained. From that table come the V and J calls and clone size; the DNA was used to work out D and trimming. The table for this sample lists around 62,000 clones; roughly 90% of them were counted only once. Around 1.3% of the sample rests with the top ten.

The sequence is built from TRBV7-6 and TRBJ1-1, and 7 junction bases match TRBD1. Sequencing input: peripheral blood. This receptor was identified in a woman in her sixties with acute or convalescent COVID-19. The CDR3 region has the sequence CASSLSGGTEAFF. The sequenced DNA is TGTGCCAGCAGCTTATCAGGGGGGACTGAAGCTTTCTTT. Reference TRBV7-6 and TRBJ1-1 genes cover what lies past the CDR3, so the full variable domain is GAGVSQSPRYKVTKRGQDVALRCDPISGHVSLYWYRQALGQGPEFLTYFNYEAQQDKSGLPNDRFSAERPEGSISTLTIQRTEQRDSAMYRCASSLSGGTEAFFGQGTRLTVV.